The rows below give T cell receptor beta chains drawn from one sample of a study of blood T cell repertoires in COVID-19. The table came from immunoSEQ multiplex PCR; TCRdb's copy has only in-frame clones and leaves some out. The sample lists some 150,000 clones, roughly 89% seen once, with around 8.3% in the top ten. Sequenced: peripheral blood. Receptor source: a woman between 45 and 65 years old with active or convalescent COVID-19. Each CDR3 is given with its conserved first and last residue. D genes are given only for firm matches. A clone size is listed for some rows: how often the clone was seen (once, few, many), or a class if it is expanded.

d_gene,v_gene,j_gene,abundance,CDR3nt,CDR3aa
TRBD2,TRBV15,TRBJ2-7,.,TGTGCCACCAGCAGAGTGGATTGGGGGGGACGGGCCGAGCAGTACTTC,CATSRVDWGGRAEQYF
TRBD2,TRBV28,TRBJ2-1,.,TGTGCCAGCAGTCCCTCCGGTTTAGCGGGATTAAATGAGCAGTTCTTC,CASSPSGLAGLNEQFF
TRBD1,TRBV5-6,TRBJ1-5,few,TGTGCCAGCAGCCCCGGACAGGAGGGCGCCGCCCAGCATTTT,CASSPGQEGAAQHF
.,TRBV6-4,TRBJ1-1,.,TGTGCCAGCAGAGGACAGCTTTTGAACACTGAAGCTTTCTTT,CASRGQLLNTEAFF
TRBD2,TRBV5-5,TRBJ2-3,.,TGTGCCAGCAGCTTACTAGCGGGGGGGCCAGATACGCAGTATTTT,CASSLLAGGPDTQYF
.,TRBV7-2,TRBJ2-5,.,TGTGCCAGCAGCTTATCGTATAACCAAGAGACCCAGTACTTC,CASSLSYNQETQYF
.,TRBV3-1/TRBV3-2,TRBJ1-2,.,TGTGCCAGCAGCCAAGGGGCCGGGACACTAAACTATGGCTACACCTTC,CASSQGAGTLNYGYTF
.,TRBV7-8,TRBJ2-7,.,TGTGCCAGCAGCTTAGAGGGGACTCCCTCCTACGAGCAGTACTTC,CASSLEGTPSYEQYF
TRBD1,TRBV19,TRBJ1-4,.,TGTGCCAGCTCTCAGACAGGGAAACTGTTTTTT,CASSQTGKLFF
TRBD1,TRBV30,TRBJ1-1,.,TGTGCCTGGAGTGTGAGGGACAGGGGTAGGTCTTTCTTT,CAWSVRDRGRSFF
.,TRBV12-3/TRBV12-4,TRBJ1-1,.,TGTGCCAGCAGGATCCGGGGTGAAGCTTTCTTT,CASRIRGEAFF
.,TRBV29-1,TRBJ1-2,.,TGCAGCGTTGCGCCGAAGGAGGGAGGCTACACCTTC,CSVAPKEGGYTF
TRBD2,TRBV6-5,TRBJ2-3,.,TGTGCCAGCAGTCGCGGGAGGAGCACAGATACGCAGTATTTT,CASSRGRSTDTQYF
.,TRBV21-1,TRBJ1-6,.,TGTGCCAGCGCTTCCCCCCGGGACAGGCAAAATTCACCCCTCCACTTT,CASASPRDRQNSPLHF
TRBD1,TRBV19,TRBJ1-5,.,TGTGCCAGTAGTACAGGACAGGTAGACCAGCCCCAGCATTTT,CASSTGQVDQPQHF
TRBD1,TRBV6-5,TRBJ2-7,.,TGTGCCAGCAGGCCCGGGACAGCCAGGTACGAGCAGTACTTC,CASRPGTARYEQYF
TRBD1,TRBV18,TRBJ1-5,.,TGTGCCAGCTCACCCCCCGGGACAGGGGAGCCCCAGCATTTT,CASSPPGTGEPQHF
.,TRBV5-4,TRBJ2-7,few,TGTGCCAGCAGCCGGGGGAACGAGCAGTACTTC,CASSRGNEQYF
.,TRBV28,TRBJ2-3,.,TGTGCCAGCAGTCCACCGGCGGGGCTCACAGATACGCAGTATTTT,CASSPPAGLTDTQYF
TRBD2,TRBV7-2,TRBJ2-5,.,TGTGCCAGCAGCTTAGCGTTTGCGGGGGGCCTCCAAGAGACCCAGTACTTC,CASSLAFAGGLQETQYF
TRBD2,TRBV7-3,TRBJ2-1,.,TGTGCCAGCAGCCCCGCCCCTCTAGCGGCCTCCTACAATGAGCAGTTCTTC,CASSPAPLAASYNEQFF
.,TRBV19,TRBJ1-5,once,TGTGCCAGTGCGAGCCCGACCTACAGCCAGCCCCAGCATTTT,CASASPTYSQPQHF
.,TRBV29-1,TRBJ2-3,.,TGCAGCGTTGGTCGTTCGGGGGTTCGCACAGATACGCAGTATTTT,CSVGRSGVRTDTQYF
.,TRBV5-1,TRBJ1-1,.,TGCGCCAGCAGCTTGGAAGGGGCGTCCGGCACTGAAGCTTTCTTT,CASSLEGASGTEAFF
.,TRBV7-2,TRBJ2-7,.,TGTGCCAGCAGCTTAGGGGCGGGTCTAACGATTGAGCAGTACTTC,CASSLGAGLTIEQYF
TRBD1,TRBV29-1,TRBJ1-3,once,TGCAGCGTTGAACCGACAGGGCCTGGAAACACCATATATTTT,CSVEPTGPGNTIYF
.,TRBV30,TRBJ1-4,.,TGTGCCTGGAGGAGAATGGGAGATGAAAAACTGTTTTTT,CAWRRMGDEKLFF
.,TRBV5-1,TRBJ2-7,once,TGCGCCAGCAACTCAGGGGCGGTTGAGCAGTACTTC,CASNSGAVEQYF
.,TRBV5-6,TRBJ1-5,.,TGTGCCAGCAGCTTGGCCTCGCCAGGAGGGCAGCCCCAGCATTTT,CASSLASPGGQPQHF
.,TRBV10-1,TRBJ1-5,.,TGCGCCATCCCGCGGGGGGGGGATAGCAATCAGCCCCAGCATTTT,CAIPRGGDSNQPQHF
TRBD1,TRBV5-4,TRBJ1-6,.,TGTGCCAGCAGCTTGGGTTTGGGACAGGAGAGGAGCTCCTATAATTCACCCCTCCACTTT,CASSLGLGQERSSYNSPLHF
.,TRBV7-2,TRBJ2-7,.,TGTGCCAGCAGCTTAACAGGGTCAGTACTTTACGAGCAGTACTTC,CASSLTGSVLYEQYF
TRBD2,TRBV7-2,TRBJ2-3,.,TGTGCCAGCAGCCGTGGACTAGCACGGGCAGATACGCAGTATTTT,CASSRGLARADTQYF
.,TRBV28,TRBJ1-2,few,TGTGCCAGCAGCCCCGGGTTTCATGGCTACACCTTC,CASSPGFHGYTF
TRBD2,TRBV24-1,TRBJ2-1,.,TGTGCCACCAGTGATCATAGGACTAGCGGGGGAGACCATGAGCAGTTCTTC,CATSDHRTSGGDHEQFF
.,TRBV7-2,TRBJ1-6,.,TGTGCCAGCAGCTCCAGGGGAGAGCCTTGGAGAGACTCACCCCTCCACTTT,CASSSRGEPWRDSPLHF
TRBD1,TRBV7-2,TRBJ1-1,.,TGTGCCAGCAGCACTGGACAGGGGGTCCTCGGAGCTTTCTTT,CASSTGQGVLGAFF
TRBD1,TRBV6-1,TRBJ1-4,.,TGTGCCAGCAGTGACAGGGGGCGAAAACTGTTTTTT,CASSDRGRKLFF
TRBD1,TRBV24-1,TRBJ1-2,.,TGTGCCGCCGGAGACAGGGAAGGGGGCTACACCTTC,CAAGDREGGYTF
.,TRBV6-5,TRBJ2-2,.,TGTGCCAGCAGTTACTCCAGGGGGGCCGGGGAGCTGTTTTTT,CASSYSRGAGELFF
TRBD2,TRBV7-3,TRBJ2-1,.,TGTGCCAGCAGCTTAAACGGGGGGGCCATCGAGTGGTTCTTC,CASSLNGGAIEWFF
.,TRBV30,TRBJ1-6,.,TGTGCCTGGTCCCTTCCGGGGGGTCCCCTCCACTTT,CAWSLPGGPLHF